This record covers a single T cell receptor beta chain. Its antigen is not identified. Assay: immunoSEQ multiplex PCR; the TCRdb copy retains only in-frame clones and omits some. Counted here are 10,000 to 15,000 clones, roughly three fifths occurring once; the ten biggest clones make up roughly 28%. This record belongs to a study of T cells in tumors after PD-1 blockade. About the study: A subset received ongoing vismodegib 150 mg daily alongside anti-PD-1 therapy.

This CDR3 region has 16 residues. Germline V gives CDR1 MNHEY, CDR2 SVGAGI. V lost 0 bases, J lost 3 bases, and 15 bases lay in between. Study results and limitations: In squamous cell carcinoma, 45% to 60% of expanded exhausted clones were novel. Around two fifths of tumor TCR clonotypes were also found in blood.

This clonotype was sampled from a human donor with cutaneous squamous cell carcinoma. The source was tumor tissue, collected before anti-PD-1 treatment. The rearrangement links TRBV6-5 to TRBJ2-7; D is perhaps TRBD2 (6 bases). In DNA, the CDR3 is TGTGCCAGCAGTTACTCTAACTTCCCCGGGGGCTACGAGCAGTACTTC. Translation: CASSYSNFPGGYEQYF.